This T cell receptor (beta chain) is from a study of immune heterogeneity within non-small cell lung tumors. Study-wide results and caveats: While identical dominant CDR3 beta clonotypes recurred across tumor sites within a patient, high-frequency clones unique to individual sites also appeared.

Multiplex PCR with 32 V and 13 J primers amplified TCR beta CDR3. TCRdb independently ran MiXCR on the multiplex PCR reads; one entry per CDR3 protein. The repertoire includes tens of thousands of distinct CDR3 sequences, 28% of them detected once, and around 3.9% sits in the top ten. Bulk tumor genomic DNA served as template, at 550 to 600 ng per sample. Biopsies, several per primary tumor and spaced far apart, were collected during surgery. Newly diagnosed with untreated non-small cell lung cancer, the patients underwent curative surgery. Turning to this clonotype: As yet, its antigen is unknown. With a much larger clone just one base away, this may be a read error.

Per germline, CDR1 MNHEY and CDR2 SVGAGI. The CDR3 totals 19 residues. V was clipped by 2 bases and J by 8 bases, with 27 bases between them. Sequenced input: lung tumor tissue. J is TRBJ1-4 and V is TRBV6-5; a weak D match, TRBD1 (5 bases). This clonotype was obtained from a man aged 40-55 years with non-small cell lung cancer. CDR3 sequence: CASSYGLRAGWSDGEKLFF. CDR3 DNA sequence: TGTGCCAGCAGTTACGGTCTTCGGGCAGGGTGGAGTGATGGGGAAAAACTGTTTTTT.